The 2 T cell receptor beta chains listed next were all sequenced from one sample in a study of blood T cell repertoires in COVID-19. Profiling relied on immunoSEQ multiplex PCR, and the TCRdb table lists in-frame clones only, not all of them. The top ten hold roughly 7% of the sample, which has 150,000 to 200,000 clones, around 84% seen once. The sample taken for sequencing was peripheral blood. These receptors originate from a man aged 45-65 years with active or convalescent COVID-19.

The chain uses TRBV11-2 and TRBJ2-1; weak D call: TRBD2 (5 bases). V dropped 1 base and J dropped 10 bases, with 8 bases sitting between them. This CDR3 spans 12 amino acids. The germline V gene encodes CDR1 SGHAT and CDR2 FQNNGV. CDR3 sequence reads: CASSLVSGEQFF. The CDR3 bases are TGTGCCAGCAGCTTAGTATCGGGGGAGCAGTTCTTC.

The chain joins TRBV29-1 to TRBJ1-1; TRBD1 might be the D (6 bases). The V end lost 3 bases, the J end lost 5 bases, and 13 bases lay between the germline ends. This CDR3 has 13 residues. Germline CDR1 reads SQVTM; CDR2 reads ANQGSEA. The CDR3 is CSVDGQGKTEAFF. Here the CDR3 DNA reads TGCAGCGTTGATGGTCAGGGGAAGACTGAAGCTTTCTTT.